The clone carrying this T cell receptor beta chain was detected only a few times. The CDR3 sequence is 15 residues long. The germline V gene has CDR1 LNHNV and CDR2 YYDKDF (reference sequence). Trimming took 0 bases from V and 4 from J, leaving 12 bases between them. With no exception, relapse followed autologous stem cell transplantation in all patients, and brentuximab vedotin exposure varied. The data belong to a study of PD-1 blockade in classical Hodgkin lymphoma. Here immunoSEQ multiplex PCR was the method, and the copy in TCRdb shows in-frame clones only, minus some. The sample records some 6,900 clones, about 72% being singletons.

This receptor was identified in a human donor with classical Hodgkin lymphoma. The chain links TRBV15 to TRBJ1-1; a possible D gene is TRBD1 (6 bases). This sample comprised peripheral blood mononuclear cells (PBMCs), obtained at baseline. CDR3 loop: CATSRDGGGSTEAFF. Here the CDR3 DNA reads TGTGCCACCAGCAGAGATGGGGGCGGATCCACTGAAGCTTTCTTT.